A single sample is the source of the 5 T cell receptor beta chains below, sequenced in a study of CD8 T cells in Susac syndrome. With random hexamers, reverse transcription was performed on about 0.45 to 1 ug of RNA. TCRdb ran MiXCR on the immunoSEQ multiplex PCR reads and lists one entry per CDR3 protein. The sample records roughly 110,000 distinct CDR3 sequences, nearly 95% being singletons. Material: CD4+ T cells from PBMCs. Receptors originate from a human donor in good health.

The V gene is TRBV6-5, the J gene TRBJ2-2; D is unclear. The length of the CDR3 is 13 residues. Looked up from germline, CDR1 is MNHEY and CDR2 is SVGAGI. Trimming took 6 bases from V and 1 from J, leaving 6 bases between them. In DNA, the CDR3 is TGTGCCAGCAGCGAAGGGAACACCGGGGAGCTGTTTTTT. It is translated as CASSEGNTGELFF.

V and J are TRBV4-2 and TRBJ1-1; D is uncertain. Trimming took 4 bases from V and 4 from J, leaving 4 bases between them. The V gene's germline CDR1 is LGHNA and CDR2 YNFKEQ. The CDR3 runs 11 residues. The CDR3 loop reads CASSRTTEAFF. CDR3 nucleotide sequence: TGTGCCAGCAGCCGAACCACTGAAGCTTTCTTT.

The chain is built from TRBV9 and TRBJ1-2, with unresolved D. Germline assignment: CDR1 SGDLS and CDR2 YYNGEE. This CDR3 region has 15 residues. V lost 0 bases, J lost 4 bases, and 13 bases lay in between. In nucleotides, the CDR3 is TGTGCCAGCAGCGTAGCTATTAGTAACGTCTATGGCTACACCTTC. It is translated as CASSVAISNVYGYTF.

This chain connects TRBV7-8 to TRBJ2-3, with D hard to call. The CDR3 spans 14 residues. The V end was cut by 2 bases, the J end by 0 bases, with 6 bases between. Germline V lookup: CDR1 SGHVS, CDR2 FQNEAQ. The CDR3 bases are TGTGCCAGCAGCTTATATATGAGCACAGATACGCAGTATTTT. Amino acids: CASSLYMSTDTQYF. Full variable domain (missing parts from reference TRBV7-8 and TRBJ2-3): GAGVSQSPRYKVAKRGQDVALRCDPISGHVSLFWYQQALGQGPEFLTYFQNEAQLDKSGLPSDRFFAERPEGSVSTLKIQRTQQEDSAVYLCASSLYMSTDTQYFGPGTRLTVL.

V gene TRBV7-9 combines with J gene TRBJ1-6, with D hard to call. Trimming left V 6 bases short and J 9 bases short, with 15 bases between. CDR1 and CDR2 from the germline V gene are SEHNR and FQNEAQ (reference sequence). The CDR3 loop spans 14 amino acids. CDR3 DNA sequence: TGTGCCAGCAGTCGTCGGGGAAGTGGTTCACCCCTCCACTTT. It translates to CASSRRGSGSPLHF.